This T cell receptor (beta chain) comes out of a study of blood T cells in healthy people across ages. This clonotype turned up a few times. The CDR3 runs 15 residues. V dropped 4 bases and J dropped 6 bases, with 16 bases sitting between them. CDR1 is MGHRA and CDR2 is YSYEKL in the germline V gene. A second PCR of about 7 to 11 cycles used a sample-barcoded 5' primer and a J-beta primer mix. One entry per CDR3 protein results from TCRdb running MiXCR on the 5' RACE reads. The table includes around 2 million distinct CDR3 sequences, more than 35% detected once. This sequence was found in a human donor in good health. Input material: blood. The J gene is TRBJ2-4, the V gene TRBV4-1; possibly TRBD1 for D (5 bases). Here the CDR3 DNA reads TGCGCCAGCAGCCCTTCCCTCGACAGTTTAAACATTCAGTACTTC. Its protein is CASSPSLDSLNIQYF.